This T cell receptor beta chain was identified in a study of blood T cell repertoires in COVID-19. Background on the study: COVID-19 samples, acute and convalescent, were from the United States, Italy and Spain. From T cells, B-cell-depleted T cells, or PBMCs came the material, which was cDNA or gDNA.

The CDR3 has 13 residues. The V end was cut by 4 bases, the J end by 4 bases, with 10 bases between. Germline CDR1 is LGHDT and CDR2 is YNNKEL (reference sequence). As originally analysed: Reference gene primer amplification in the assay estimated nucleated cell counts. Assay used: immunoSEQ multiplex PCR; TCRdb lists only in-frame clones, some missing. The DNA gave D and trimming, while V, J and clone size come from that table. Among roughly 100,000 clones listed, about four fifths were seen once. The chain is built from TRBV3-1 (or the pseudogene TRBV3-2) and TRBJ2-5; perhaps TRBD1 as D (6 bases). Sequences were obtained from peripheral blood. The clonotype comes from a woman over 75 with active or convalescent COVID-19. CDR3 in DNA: TGTGCCAGCAGCCTCAGGGGTGGAGAGACCCAGTACTTC. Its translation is CASSLRGGETQYF.